This TCR beta chain was obtained from a study of shared clonotypes between healthy human individuals. As for the study in general: The cohort had two women and three men, ages 18 to 49. Notes on the study in general: Non-shared clonotypes displayed generation probabilities falling below those of clonotypes present in all four donors.

In this sample, this clone turned up once. The antigen remains undetermined. CD45RO-negative, CCR7-positively selected cells formed the naive CD8 fraction, excluding terminally differentiated effector memory CD45RA+ cells. Authors' methods: Filtering differed because ImmunoSEQ produced junction-only sequences that carried no quality scores. Clones were sequenced by immunoSEQ multiplex PCR, and TCRdb holds only the in-frame ones, with some missing. The V and J calls and clone size are taken from that table; D and trimming were inferred from the DNA. The sample shows about 680,000 clones, about 91% of them seen only once. The sample comprised naive CD8+ T cells sorted from blood. The receptor's source is a man younger than 45 in good health.

CDR3 sequence: CASSGGTGGEETQYF. The CDR3 region has the DNA TGCGCCAGCAGTGGAGGGACAGGGGGCGAGGAGACCCAGTACTTC. The chain couples TRBV10-1 to TRBJ2-5; 12 bases map to TRBD1. Germline CDR1 is WNHNN and CDR2 is SYGVQD (reference sequence). This CDR3 has 15 residues. V shed 4 bases, J shed 5 bases, and the junction held 5 bases outside the gene matches.